This T cell receptor beta chain emerged from a study of T cell responses to AZD1222 COVID-19 vaccine. Overall study findings and caveats: Mostly white British, mostly female donors; authors suggested clonal diversity may be underestimated. All repertoire sampling was performed exclusively after the peak T cell response. Close to half of all spike-specific TCRs reportedly target regions of the variants that are unmutated.

In regard to this clone: The antigen is unknown.

Sequencing used immunoSEQ multiplex PCR; TCRdb keeps in-frame clones, though not all of them. The sample lists 70,000 to 95,000 clones, 85% to 90% occurring once. In germline, CDR1 is SGHRS, CDR2 YFSETQ. V was clipped by 4 bases and J by 7 bases; unmatched bases: 10. The CDR3 runs 15 residues. This sequence originates from an adult in good health. The V and J genes are TRBV5-1 and TRBJ1-4, with 7 bases matching TRBD1. Sequencing was performed on peripheral blood, taken on day 0 of MenACWY control vaccination. CDR3: CASSDPGQLSEKLFF. The CDR3 region has the DNA TGCGCCAGCAGCGACCCGGGACAGCTATCTGAAAAACTGTTTTTT. The full variable domain, rest sourced from reference TRBV5-1 and TRBJ1-4, is KAGVTQTPRYLIKTRGQQVTLSCSPISGHRSVSWYQQTPGQGLQFLFEYFSETQRNKGNFPGRFSGRQFSNSRSEMNVSTLELGDSALYLCASSDPGQLSEKLFFGSGTQLSVL.